Listed here is a single T cell receptor beta chain. Its specificity is not known. The record originates from a study of PD-1 blockade in classical Hodgkin lymphoma. At the level of the study: Patients in the cohort were put on intravenous nivolumab, 3 mg/kg every 2 weeks. Study-level findings and limits: Partial responders and progressors had significantly lower baseline TCR diversity.

Specified time point: cycle 4 day 1 (C4D1), after five to seven weeks of nivolumab. Each and every patient relapsed after autologous stem cell transplantation, and patients got differing brentuximab vedotin exposure. Magnetic negative selection was used to purify CD4+ T cells from PBMCs that had been thawed. Per germline, CDR1 SEHNR and CDR2 FQNEAQ (reference sequence). CDR3 length: 14 amino acids. V gave up 5 bases and J gave up 8 bases; unmatched junction bases: 8. Here immunoSEQ multiplex PCR was the method, and the copy in TCRdb shows in-frame clones only, minus some. This table has 20,000 to 25,000 clones, 72% appearing once.

The source of this sequence is a human donor with classical Hodgkin lymphoma. Specimen: CD4+ T cells from blood, collected before the fourth cycle of nivolumab. V usage is TRBV7-9 and J usage is TRBJ1-4; 7 nucleotides align to TRBD1. The CDR3 protein is CASSLTGKGEKLFF. The CDR3 DNA reads as TGTGCCAGCAGCCTGACAGGGAAAGGAGAAAAACTGTTTTTT.